Listed here is a single TCR beta chain. In the original workflow: Amplification of reference gene primers was used by the study to estimate nucleated cell counts. The data were produced by immunoSEQ multiplex PCR, yet TCRdb's version contains in-frame clones alone and is incomplete. V, J and clone size are those of that table, while D and trimming were read from the DNA. The table records roughly 500,000 clones, nearly 90% of them present only once. This specimen comes from a study of blood T cell repertoires in COVID-19. Turning to the study itself: Whether acute or convalescent, the COVID-19 samples came from the United States, Italy and Spain. PBMCs, B-cell-depleted T cells, or T cells provided the cDNA or gDNA that made up the material.

The CDR3 totals 16 residues. Germline V CDR1 and CDR2: SNHLY, FYNNEI. V was clipped by 6 bases and J by 2 bases; unmatched bases: 11. The Seattle patients joined while their infection was active and were tracked longitudinally afterward. The sequenced material came from peripheral blood. This receptor was taken from a man younger than 35 with COVID-19, enrolled during active disease. The chain employs TRBV2 and TRBJ2-3; TRBD2 matches at 7 bases. The CDR3 coding sequence is TGTGCCAGCAGACGACACACCAGCGGGAACACAGATACGCAGTATTTT. It encodes CASRRHTSGNTDTQYF. Based on the CDR3 plus reference TRBV2 and TRBJ2-3, the full variable domain is EPEVTQTPSHQVTQMGQEVILRCVPISNHLYFYWYRQILGQKVEFLVSFYNNEISEKSEIFDDQFSVERPDGSNFTLKIRSTKLEDSAMYFCASRRHTSGNTDTQYFGPGTRLTVL.